The T cell receptor beta chain under discussion was sequenced for a study of cytomegalovirus exposure and HLA in healthy donors. Study-level findings and limits: Indistinguishable V segments such as TRBV6-2 and TRBV6-3 were excluded.

V was shortened by 0 bases and J by 6 bases, with 14 bases between the two germline ends. CDR1 is MNHNY and CDR2 is SVGAGI in the germline V gene (reference sequence). CDR3 length equals 15 residues. In regard to this clone: No antigen is known for it.

Primers: 60 Vbeta forward and 13 Jbeta reverse. TCRdb keeps only in-frame clones here, not all; method: immunoSEQ multiplex PCR. This repertoire shows 99,000 or so clones, roughly 15% found once; its top ten account for about 0.8%. The clonotype originates from a female donor in good health and CMV-seronegative. Sequencing used PBMCs. The chain carries TRBV6-6 and TRBJ1-2, with a weak D call TRBD1 (5 bases). CDR3 region: CASSYSFREGHGYTF. CDR3 nucleotide sequence: TGTGCCAGCAGTTACTCGTTCCGGGAGGGGCATGGCTACACCTTC.